Following are 16 T cell receptor beta chains from one sample sequenced in a study of beta chain features in type 1 diabetes. These receptors lack a known antigen. What was sequenced were expressed TCRB transcripts, since all of the isolated RNA had been reverse transcribed. The data were produced by immunoSEQ multiplex PCR, yet TCRdb's version contains in-frame clones alone and is incomplete. Here the sample spans 140,000 to 150,000 clones, around an eighth being singletons. Findings of the study overall: Shortening that was moderate but significant affected the TCRB CDR3s of Type 1 diabetes patients in all four CD4+ subsets.

Sequencing used central memory CD4+ T cells from blood. The receptors derive from a man aged 18-30 years with type 1 diabetes.

A few counts support this clone. The J gene is TRBJ2-5, the V gene TRBV4-2, with D maybe TRBD2 (6 bases). Germline V gives CDR1 LGHNA, CDR2 YNFKEQ. V was cut by 0 bases and J by 5 bases, with 22 bases left in between. The CDR3 totals 18 residues. The CDR3: CASSQDPGTGAGLETQYF. The DNA for the CDR3 is TGTGCCAGCAGCCAAGATCCTGGGACTGGAGCAGGTTTGGAGACCCAGTACTTC.

The chain recombines TRBV29-1 with TRBJ2-1, with 8 bases aligning to TRBD1. The V gene end was trimmed by 6 bases and the J gene end by 8 bases; junction bases not matched to a gene: 9. Germline CDR1 reads SQVTM; CDR2 reads ANQGSEA. This CDR3 has 13 residues. The CDR3: CSVGQGVYHEQFF. CDR3 bases: TGCAGCGTAGGACAGGGTGTGTATCATGAGCAGTTCTTC.

The chain links TRBV30 to TRBJ2-7, with TRBD1 matching over 9 bases. The germline V gene has CDR1 GTSNPN and CDR2 SVGIG (reference sequence). Trimming cost V 0 bases and J 5 bases; bases outside gene matches: 5. CDR3 size: 14 residues. The CDR3 loop is CAWSVGTGFDEQYF. The CDR3 DNA sequence: TGTGCCTGGAGTGTGGGGACAGGGTTCGACGAGCAGTACTTC.

The V call is TRBV5-1, the J call TRBJ2-1; 9 bases are shared with TRBD2. The CDR3 has 14 amino acids. Germline trimming cut 6 bases from V and 4 bases from J; bases unmatched to any gene: 5. The V gene's germline CDR1 is SGHRS and CDR2 YFSETQ. The CDR3 nucleotides are TGCGCCAGCAAAGCAGCGGGGGGTTACAATGAGCAGTTCTTC. Translated, it gives CASKAAGGYNEQFF.

V and J are TRBV2 and TRBJ2-1; D gene uncertain. V lost 4 bases and J 6 bases, leaving 16 bases between the germline ends. Germline V gene sequence: CDR1 SNHLY, CDR2 FYNNEI. The CDR3 is 15 residues long. The CDR3 loop reads CASSVSIPSGNEQFF. Written as DNA, the CDR3 is TGTGCCAGCAGTGTATCGATCCCCTCGGGCAATGAGCAGTTCTTC.

The V gene is TRBV28, the J gene TRBJ2-7; 10 bases are a match to TRBD1. V was pared by 6 bases and J by 2 bases, with 4 bases of the junction left unmatched. This CDR3 has 14 amino acids. The germline CDR1 and CDR2 sequences are MDHEN and SYDVKM. The CDR3 reads CASRPGQGTYEQYF. Here the CDR3 DNA reads TGTGCCAGCAGACCGGGACAGGGGACCTACGAGCAGTACTTC.

This clone was seen a few times. V is TRBV5-1 and J is TRBJ2-1; D is perhaps TRBD2 (6 bases). Trimming took 3 bases from V and 0 from J, leaving 16 bases between them. The CDR3 loop spans 17 amino acids. Germline V gene lookup returns CDR1 SGHRS and CDR2 YFSETQ. CDR3 sequence reads: CASSSAPGGNSYNEQFF. CDR3 DNA: TGCGCCAGCAGCTCGGCGCCCGGGGGTAACTCCTACAATGAGCAGTTCTTC.

The chain recombines TRBV6-1 with TRBJ2-1; TRBD1 matches at 8 bases. CDR3 length: 13 amino acids. The ends lost 7 bases at V and 13 bases at J; junction bases unmatched: 12. Germline lookup yields CDR1 MNHNS and CDR2 SASEGT. This CDR3 reads CASTIDRGGIQFF. As DNA, the CDR3 is TGTGCCAGCACCATAGACAGGGGCGGAATACAGTTCTTC.

This clone has more than one count but fewer than ten. This chain links TRBV28 with TRBJ2-3; D might be TRBD1 (6 bases). V was pared by 8 bases and J by 1 base, with 16 bases between. The CDR3 is 15 amino acids. The germline V gene encodes CDR1 MDHEN and CDR2 SYDVKM. CDR3 DNA sequence: TGTGCCAGCGGCCACAGGGCCTCCCGCACAGATACGCAGTATTTT. It is translated as CASGHRASRTDTQYF.

V is TRBV6-6 and J is TRBJ2-7; weak D call: TRBD1 (5 bases). Trimming took 5 bases from V and 2 from J, leaving 10 bases between them. CDR3 size: 13 residues. From germline, CDR1 is MNHNY and CDR2 SVGAGI (reference sequence). The CDR3 nucleotides read TGTGCCAGCAGTCCCGACAGTACCTACGAGCAGTACTTC. The encoded protein is CASSPDSTYEQYF.

This clone was counted only a few times. This chain connects TRBV19 to TRBJ2-5; 7 bases are shared with TRBD2. V shed 4 bases, J shed 5 bases, and the junction held 4 bases outside the gene matches. Per the germline V gene, CDR1 is LNHDA and CDR2 is SQIVND (reference sequence). The CDR3 length is 13 residues. The CDR3, as DNA: TGTGCCAGTAGTACTCTAGCGGAGGAGACCCAGTACTTC. It encodes CASSTLAEETQYF.

The chain joins TRBV19 to TRBJ2-7, with D possibly matching TRBD1 (5 bases). Trimming removed 0 bases at V and 6 bases at J, with 15 bases between. The CDR3 consists of 15 residues. CDR1 is LNHDA, CDR2 SQIVND, per germline (reference sequence). The CDR3 here is CASSIDLAGMREQYF. CDR3 sequence (DNA): TGTGCCAGTAGTATAGATCTGGCAGGGATGCGCGAGCAGTACTTC.

This chain joins TRBV5-4 and TRBJ2-5; D unclear. This CDR3 contains 12 residues. Germline-derived CDR1 and CDR2 are SGHNT and YYREEE (reference sequence). The V and J ends lost 4 bases and 2 bases respectively, with 6 bases between them. The CDR3 region is CASSPWQETQYF. The CDR3 nucleotides are TGTGCCAGCAGCCCTTGGCAAGAGACCCAGTACTTC. Based on the CDR3 plus reference TRBV5-4 and TRBJ2-5, the full variable domain is ETGVTQSPTHLIKTRGQQVTLRCSSQSGHNTVSWYQQALGQGPQFIFQYYREEENGRGNFPPRFSGLQFPNYSSELNVNALELDDSALYLCASSPWQETQYFGPGTRLLVL.

V gene TRBV5-4 combines with J gene TRBJ2-3, with 9 bases lining up with TRBD1. Germline CDR1 reads SGHNT; CDR2 reads YYREEE (reference sequence). With V trimmed by 4 bases and J by 4 bases, 4 bases remained unmatched. The length of the CDR3 is 14 residues. CDR3: CASSSDRGADTQYF. CDR3 nucleotides: TGTGCCAGCAGCAGTGACAGGGGGGCAGATACGCAGTATTTT.

The chain recombines TRBV30 with TRBJ1-4; D uncertain. Trimming took 4 bases from V and 7 from J, leaving 16 bases between them. Germline CDR1 GTSNPN, CDR2 SVGIG (reference sequence). This CDR3 comprises 14 residues. The CDR3 reads CAWTSGVYGEKLFF. In DNA, the CDR3 is TGTGCCTGGACCAGTGGCGTGTATGGTGAAAAACTGTTTTTT.

In this sample, this clone turned up a few times. The chain joins TRBV6-4 to TRBJ2-1, with D uncertain. Germline CDR1 is MRHNA and CDR2 is SNTAGT. V lost 6 bases and J 6 bases, leaving 12 bases between the germline ends. This CDR3 is built from 13 residues. CDR3 DNA: TGTGCCAGCAGCATCCTGGTAGGCAATGAGCAGTTCTTC. It yields the protein CASSILVGNEQFF.